These 11 T cell receptor beta chains originate from one sample sequenced in a study of T-cell memory formation after mild COVID-19. MiXCR was run by TCRdb on the 5' RACE reads, yielding one entry per CDR3 protein. This repertoire shows about 340,000 distinct CDR3 sequences, 10% to 15% found once; its top ten account for 20% to 25%. Sequenced input: PBMCs or a T cell subset sorted from them (not recorded which). All receptors come from a man between 18 and 35 years old who had mild COVID-19 (a few samples of this study predate the infection). Cell type and time point are not known.

Turning to this clonotype: A read error may produce the germline difference seen at one junction end. The rearrangement joins TRBV5-6 to TRBJ2-3; D call uncertain. There are 12 residues in the CDR3. Germline V gene data show CDR1 as SGHDT and CDR2 as YYEEEE. CDR3 loop: CASSWNTDTKYF. The CDR3 nucleotides read TGTGCCAGCAGCTGGAACACAGATACGAAGTATTTT.

This clonotype showed up just a few times. V gene TRBV5-5 combines with J gene TRBJ2-3; D gene unclear. The CDR3 runs to 14 residues. V lost 0 bases, J lost 0 bases, and 5 bases lay in between. CDR1 and CDR2 from the germline V gene are SGHKS and YYEKEE (reference sequence). The chain's CDR3 is CASSLELSTDTQYF. Written as DNA, the CDR3 is TGTGCCAGCAGCTTGGAATTAAGCACAGATACGCAGTATTTT.

This clonotype was found a few times. The chain is built from TRBV10-3 and TRBJ1-5; D may be TRBD1 (5 bases). Trimming removed 10 bases from V and 3 bases from J, with 13 bases in between. Germline CDR1 is ENHRY and CDR2 is SYGVKD. The CDR3 runs 13 residues. Here the CDR3 DNA reads TGTGCCACCATGGCAGGGATCAATCAGCCCCAGCATTTT. It encodes CATMAGINQPQHF.

This clonotype was detected only a few times. V is TRBV12-3 or TRBV12-4 and J is TRBJ2-1, with 7 bases aligning to TRBD1. V trimming: 1 base; J trimming: 6 bases; junction bases outside the gene matches: 3. This CDR3 is 14 amino acids long. Here the CDR3 DNA reads TGTGCCAGCAGTTTAGTGGCAGGGGGCAATGAGCAGTTCTTC. This codes for CASSLVAGGNEQFF.

This clonotype was seen only a few times. This chain joins TRBV20-1 and TRBJ1-2; maybe TRBD1 (5 bases). V was clipped by 0 bases and J by 3 bases, with 14 bases between them. CDR3 length equals 15 residues. CDR1 is DFQATT, CDR2 SNEGSKA, per germline (reference sequence). The CDR3 bases are TGCAGTGCTAGAGACGGGGCGCGGATCGACTATGGCTACACCTTC. Protein: CSARDGARIDYGYTF.

This clonotype has more than one count but fewer than ten. The chain joins TRBV5-1 to TRBJ2-5; D gene uncertain. Germline-derived CDR1 and CDR2 are SGHRS and YFSETQ. The V and J ends lost 6 bases and 2 bases respectively, with 14 bases between them. The CDR3 totals 14 residues. The CDR3 sequence: CASTSGSGQETQYF. CDR3 DNA: TGCGCCAGCACCAGTGGGTCCGGGCAAGAGACCCAGTACTTC.

The table lists this clonotype with a few counts. The rearrangement joins TRBV18 to TRBJ1-5; maybe TRBD1 (6 bases). V gave up 2 bases and J gave up 0 bases, with 14 bases separating them. The CDR3 contains 17 residues. Looked up from germline, CDR1 is KGHSH and CDR2 is LQKENI. The CDR3: CASSPKRQEYSNQPQHF. In DNA, the CDR3 is TGTGCCAGCTCACCAAAGAGACAGGAGTATAGCAATCAGCCCCAGCATTTT.

This clonotype was observed a few times. The chain joins TRBV5-1 to TRBJ2-7; no firm D call. The V gene lost 4 bases and the J gene lost 2 bases, with 4 bases spanning the gap. This CDR3 spans 11 amino acids. Germline-derived CDR1 and CDR2 are SGHRS and YFSETQ. The CDR3 here is CASSIPYEQYV. Here the CDR3 DNA reads TGCGCCAGCAGCATACCCTACGAGCAGTACGTC.

V and J are TRBV28 and TRBJ1-1; no definite D call. This CDR3 has 15 amino acids. Trimming removed 8 bases at V and 5 bases at J, with 21 bases between. Per the germline V gene, CDR1 is MDHEN and CDR2 is SYDVKM. The CDR3 DNA reads TGTGCCAGCGTGGAGAACCCAGGTTGGTTGACTGAAGCTTTCTTT. It translates to CASVENPGWLTEAFF.

This clonotype was found a few times. The chain couples TRBV5-1 to TRBJ1-2, with a tentative D call TRBD1 (5 bases). V was cut by 0 bases and J by 2 bases, with 11 bases left in between. The CDR3 has 15 residues. Germline lookup yields CDR1 SGHRS and CDR2 YFSETQ. The DNA of the CDR3 is TGCGCCAGCAGCTTGGGACAGAGTAGAAACTATGGCTACACCTTC. It specifies CASSLGQSRNYGYTF.

The rearrangement joins TRBV20-1 to TRBJ2-1; D remains ambiguous. V was shortened by 7 bases and J by 1 base, with 17 bases between the two germline ends. Germline V gene sequence: CDR1 DFQATT, CDR2 SNEGSKA (reference sequence). This CDR3 contains 15 residues. The CDR3 region has the DNA TGCAGTGGTTTGGACGACCTCGCGTCCTACAATGAGCAGTTCTTC. It translates to CSGLDDLASYNEQFF.